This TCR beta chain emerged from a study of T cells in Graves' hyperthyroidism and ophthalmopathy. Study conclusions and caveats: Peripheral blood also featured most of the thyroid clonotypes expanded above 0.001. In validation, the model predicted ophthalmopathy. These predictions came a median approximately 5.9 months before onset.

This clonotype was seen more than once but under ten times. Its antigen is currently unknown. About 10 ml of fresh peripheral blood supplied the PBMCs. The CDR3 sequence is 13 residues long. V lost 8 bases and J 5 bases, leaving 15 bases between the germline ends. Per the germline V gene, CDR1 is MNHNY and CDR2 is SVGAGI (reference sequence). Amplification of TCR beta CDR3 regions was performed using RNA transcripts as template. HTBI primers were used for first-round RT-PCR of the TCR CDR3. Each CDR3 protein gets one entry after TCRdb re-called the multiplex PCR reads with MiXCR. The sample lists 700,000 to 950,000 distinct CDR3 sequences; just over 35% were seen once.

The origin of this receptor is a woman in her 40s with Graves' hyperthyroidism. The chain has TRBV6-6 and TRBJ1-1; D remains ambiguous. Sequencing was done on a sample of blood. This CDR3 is CASGSFAGTEAFF. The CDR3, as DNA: TGTGCCAGCGGCTCCTTCGCGGGTACTGAAGCTTTCTTT.